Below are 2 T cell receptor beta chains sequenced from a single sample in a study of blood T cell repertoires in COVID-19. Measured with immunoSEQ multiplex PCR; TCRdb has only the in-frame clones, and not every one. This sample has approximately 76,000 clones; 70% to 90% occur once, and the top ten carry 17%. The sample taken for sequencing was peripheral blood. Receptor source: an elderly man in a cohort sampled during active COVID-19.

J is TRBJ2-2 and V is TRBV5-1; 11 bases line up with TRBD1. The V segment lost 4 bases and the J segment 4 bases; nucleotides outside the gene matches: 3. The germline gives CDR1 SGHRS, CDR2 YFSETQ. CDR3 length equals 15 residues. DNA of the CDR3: TGCGCCAGCAGCAAGGGACAGGGGGGCACCGGGGAGCTGTTTTTT. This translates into CASSKGQGGTGELFF.

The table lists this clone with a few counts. The CDR3 is CASSPHGTSGGSEQFF. The CDR3 DNA reads TGTGCCAGCAGTCCCCACGGGACTAGCGGGGGTAGTGAGCAGTTCTTC. J is TRBJ2-1 and V is TRBV28; 14 bases map to TRBD2. Unmatched junction bases numbered 9, after V lost 5 bases and J lost 9 bases. The germline gives CDR1 MDHEN, CDR2 SYDVKM. CDR3 length equals 16 residues.